This TCR beta chain derives from a study of blood T cell repertoires in COVID-19. Looking at the study overall: COVID-19 samples from acute and convalescent phases originated in the United States, Italy and Spain.

Those enrolled, adults aged about 18 to 89 years, came from about two dozen US areas. Membership in each cohort depended on participant-reported clinical history. V lost 8 bases and J lost 1; bases outside the gene matches: 7. There are 14 residues in the CDR3. CDR1 and CDR2 (germline): SGHRS, YFSETQ. Authors' data handling: It was from reference gene primer amplification that nucleated cell counts were estimated. This table comes from immunoSEQ multiplex PCR, and its TCRdb copy is limited to in-frame clones, with some not included. Clonal size and the V and J genes are those of that table, whereas D and trimming came from the DNA. This sample has about 190,000 clones, with over 80% found just once.

Sequenced: PBMCs or T cells enriched from blood (not recorded which). The TCR sequence derives from a woman aged 25 to 39 who had been exposed to COVID-19. V and J are TRBV5-1 and TRBJ2-5, with TRBD2 matching over 8 bases. The CDR3 DNA reads as TGCGCCAGTTCGCGGGGGGACGGCCAAGAGACCCAGTACTTC. Translating gives CASSRGDGQETQYF.